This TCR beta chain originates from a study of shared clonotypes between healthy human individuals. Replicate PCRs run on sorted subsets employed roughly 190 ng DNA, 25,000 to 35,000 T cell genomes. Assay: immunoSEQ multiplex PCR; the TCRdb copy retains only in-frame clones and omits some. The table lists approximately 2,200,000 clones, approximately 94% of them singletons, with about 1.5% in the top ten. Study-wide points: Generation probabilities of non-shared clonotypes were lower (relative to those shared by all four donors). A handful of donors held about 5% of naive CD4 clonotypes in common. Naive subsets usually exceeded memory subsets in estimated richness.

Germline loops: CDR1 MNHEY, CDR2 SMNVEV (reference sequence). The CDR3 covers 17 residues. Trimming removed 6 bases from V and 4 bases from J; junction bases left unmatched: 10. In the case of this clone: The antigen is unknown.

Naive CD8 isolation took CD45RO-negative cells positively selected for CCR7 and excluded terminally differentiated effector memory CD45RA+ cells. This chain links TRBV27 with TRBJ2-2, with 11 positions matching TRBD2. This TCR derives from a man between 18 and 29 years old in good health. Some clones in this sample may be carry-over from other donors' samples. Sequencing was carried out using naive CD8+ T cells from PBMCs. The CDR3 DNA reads TGTGCCAGCAGGGACGGGACTAGCGGATGGGGCACCGGGGAGCTGTTTTTT. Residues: CASRDGTSGWGTGELFF.